The clone carrying this TCR beta chain has just a few counts. A 5'RACE reaction primed in the constant segment made cDNA libraries of TCR alpha and TCR beta, and these carried sample barcodes and UMIs. A single record per CDR3 protein comes from TCRdb applying MiXCR to the 5' RACE reads. The sample yields roughly 250,000 distinct CDR3 sequences, approximately 15% seen once. The data were obtained in a study of T-cell memory formation after mild COVID-19. The germline gives CDR1 SQVTM, CDR2 ANQGSEA. V lost 0 bases to trimming and J lost 0 bases, with 8 bases between them. CDR3 length: 14 residues. This TCR was recovered from a man between 18 and 35 years old who had mild COVID-19 (a few samples of this study predate the infection). Cell type and time point are not known. The sequenced sample consisted of PBMCs or a T cell subset sorted from them (not recorded which). J is TRBJ1-2 and V is TRBV29-1, with unresolved D. CDR3 loop: CSVEDAGSNYGYTF. CDR3 sequence (DNA): TGCAGCGTTGAAGATGCGGGGTCTAACTATGGCTACACCTTC.